Detailed here is one T cell receptor beta chain. The protocol was immunoSEQ multiplex PCR, while the TCRdb copy is restricted to in-frame clones and leaves out a portion. The table lists about 92,000 clones, 65% to 90% of them singletons. None of the glioblastoma patients had an isocitrate dehydrogenase mutation. PBMC were collected before vaccination, two weeks after the third vaccination, and at progression. The trim removed 5 bases at V and 2 bases at J, leaving 9 bases unmatched. Germline V gene lookup returns CDR1 PRHDT and CDR2 FYEKMQ (reference sequence). This CDR3 spans 16 amino acids. This entry is derived from a study of glioma-infiltrating T cells after dendritic cell vaccination. About the research overall: Glioblastoma patients came from Phase I and II dendritic cell vaccination trials. Three intradermal dendritic cell vaccine injections were given every two weeks.

This sequence originates from a human donor with glioblastoma. V and J are TRBV13 and TRBJ2-3; 8 nucleotides agree with TRBD2. Sequences were derived from blood, sampled before dendritic cell vaccination. The DNA for the CDR3 is TGTGCCAGCAGCACACGAGCGGGGGACCACACAGATACGCAGTATTTT. Its translation: CASSTRAGDHTDTQYF.